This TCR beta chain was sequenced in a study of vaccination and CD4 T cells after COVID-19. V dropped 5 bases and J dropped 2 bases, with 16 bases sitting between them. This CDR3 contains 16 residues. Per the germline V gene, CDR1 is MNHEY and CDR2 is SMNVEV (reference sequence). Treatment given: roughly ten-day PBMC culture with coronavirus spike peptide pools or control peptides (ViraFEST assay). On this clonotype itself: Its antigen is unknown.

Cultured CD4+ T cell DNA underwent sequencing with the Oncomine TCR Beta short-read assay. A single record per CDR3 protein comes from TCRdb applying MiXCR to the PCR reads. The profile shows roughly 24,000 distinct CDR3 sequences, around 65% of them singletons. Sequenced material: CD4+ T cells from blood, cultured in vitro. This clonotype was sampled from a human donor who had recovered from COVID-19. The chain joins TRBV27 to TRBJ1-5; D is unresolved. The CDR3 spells CASSIRPPIGNQPQHF. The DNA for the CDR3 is TGTGCCAGCAGTATCCGACCGCCCATCGGCAATCAGCCCCAGCATTTT.